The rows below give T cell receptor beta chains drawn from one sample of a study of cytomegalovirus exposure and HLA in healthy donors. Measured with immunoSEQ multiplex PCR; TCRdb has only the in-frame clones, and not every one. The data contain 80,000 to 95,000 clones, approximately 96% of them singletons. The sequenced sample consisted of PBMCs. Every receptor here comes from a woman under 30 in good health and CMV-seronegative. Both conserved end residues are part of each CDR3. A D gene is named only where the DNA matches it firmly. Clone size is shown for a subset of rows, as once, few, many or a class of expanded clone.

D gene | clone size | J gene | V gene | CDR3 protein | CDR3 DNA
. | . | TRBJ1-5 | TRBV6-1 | CASSELSGGVGRYSNQPQHF | TGTGCCAGCAGTGAATTGTCGGGAGGGGTCGGAAGGTATAGCAATCAGCCCCAGCATTTT
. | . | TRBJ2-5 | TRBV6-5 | CASSYPGVGEETQYF | TGTGCCAGCAGTTACCCAGGGGTTGGGGAAGAGACCCAGTACTTC
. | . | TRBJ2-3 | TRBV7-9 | CASSFSVGGRYTDTQYF | TGTGCCAGCAGCTTTAGTGTGGGGGGAAGATACACAGATACGCAGTATTTT
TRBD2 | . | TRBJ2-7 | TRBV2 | CASSGSGSLSYEQYF | TGTGCCAGCAGTGGTAGCGGGAGCCTCTCCTACGAGCAGTACTTC
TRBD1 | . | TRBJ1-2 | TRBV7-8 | CASSPTGDGYTF | TGTGCCAGCAGCCCCACAGGGGATGGCTACACCTTC
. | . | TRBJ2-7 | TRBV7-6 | CASSLAQGYEQYF | TGTGCCAGCAGCTTAGCGCAGGGCTACGAGCAGTACTTC
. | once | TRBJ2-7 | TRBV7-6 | CASSLVGDWDEQYF | TGTGCCAGCAGCTTAGTCGGGGATTGGGACGAGCAGTACTTC
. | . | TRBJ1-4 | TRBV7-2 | CASSLEWSRREKLFF | TGTGCCAGCAGCTTAGAGTGGTCGAGGAGGGAAAAACTGTTTTTT
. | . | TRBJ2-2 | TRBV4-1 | CASSQETGSTGELFF | TGCGCCAGCAGCCAAGAGACAGGATCCACCGGGGAGCTGTTTTTT
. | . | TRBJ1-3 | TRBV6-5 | CASSWGGSGNTIYF | TGTGCCAGCAGTTGGGGGGGCTCTGGAAACACCATATATTTT